This TCR beta chain was found in a study of Graves' ophthalmopathy and Graves' hyperthyroidism. This clonotype has a count of ten or more. For repertoire sequencing, the TCR beta CDR3 regions were amplified from RNA transcripts. Amplification began with first-round RT-PCR using HTBI primers, then second-round multiplex PCR was performed. Via MiXCR, TCRdb re-called the multiplex PCR reads, giving one row per CDR3 protein. The repertoire includes about 180,000 distinct CDR3 sequences, over 35% of them detected once, and roughly 5.2% sits in the top ten. Germline V lookup: CDR1 SGHAT, CDR2 FQNNGV. The CDR3 is 14 amino acids. After removal of 5 bases from V and 6 bases from J, the junction contained 4 bases not matched to a gene.

The V gene is TRBV11-2, the J gene TRBJ1-6; 7 bases are a match to TRBD1. Sequencing was carried out using peripheral blood. The TCR comes from a woman between 40 and 55 years old with Graves' ophthalmopathy. CDR3 DNA: TGTGCCAGCAGCGCGAGACAGGGTAATTCACCCCTCCACTTT. Protein product: CASSARQGNSPLHF.